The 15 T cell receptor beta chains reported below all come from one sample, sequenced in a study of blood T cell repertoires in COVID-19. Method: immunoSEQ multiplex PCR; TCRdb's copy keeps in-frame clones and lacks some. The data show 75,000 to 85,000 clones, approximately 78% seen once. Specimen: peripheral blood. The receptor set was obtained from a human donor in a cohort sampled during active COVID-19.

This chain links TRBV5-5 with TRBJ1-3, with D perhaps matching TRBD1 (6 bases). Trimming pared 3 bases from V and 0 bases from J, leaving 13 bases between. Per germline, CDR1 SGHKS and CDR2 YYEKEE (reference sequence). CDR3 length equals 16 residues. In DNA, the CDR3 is TGTGCCAGCAGCTGGGGACAAGGAGGCTCTGGAAACACCATATATTTT. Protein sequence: CASSWGQGGSGNTIYF.

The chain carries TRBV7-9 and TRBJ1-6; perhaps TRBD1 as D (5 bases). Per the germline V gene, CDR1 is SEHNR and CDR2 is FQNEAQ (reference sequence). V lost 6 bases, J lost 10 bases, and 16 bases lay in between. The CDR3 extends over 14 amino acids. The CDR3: CASRATGDSSPLHF. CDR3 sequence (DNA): TGTGCCAGCAGGGCGACGGGGGATTCGTCACCCCTCCACTTT.

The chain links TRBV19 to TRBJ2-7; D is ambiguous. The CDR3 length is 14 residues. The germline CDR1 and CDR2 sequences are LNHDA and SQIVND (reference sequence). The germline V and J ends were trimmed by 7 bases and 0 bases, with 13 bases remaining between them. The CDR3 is CASKASGNSYEQYF. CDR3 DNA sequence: TGTGCCAGTAAAGCTTCAGGAAACTCCTACGAGCAGTACTTC. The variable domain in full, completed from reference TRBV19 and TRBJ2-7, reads DGGITQSPKYLFRKEGQNVTLSCEQNLNHDAMYWYRQDPGQGLRLIYYSQIVNDFQKGDIAEGYSVSREKKESFPLTVTSAQKNPTAFYLCASKASGNSYEQYFGPGTRLTVT.

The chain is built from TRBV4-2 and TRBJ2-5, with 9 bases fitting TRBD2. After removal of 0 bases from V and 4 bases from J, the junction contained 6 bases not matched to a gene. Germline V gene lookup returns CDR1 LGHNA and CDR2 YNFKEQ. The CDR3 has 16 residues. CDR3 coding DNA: TGTGCCAGCAGCCAAGATCGGCGGGGGGGCCGAGAGACCCAGTACTTC. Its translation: CASSQDRRGGRETQYF.

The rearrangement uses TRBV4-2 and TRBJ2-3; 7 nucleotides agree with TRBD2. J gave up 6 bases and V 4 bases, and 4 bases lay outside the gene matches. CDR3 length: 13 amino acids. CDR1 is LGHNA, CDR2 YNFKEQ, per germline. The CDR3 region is CASSLQGGDTQYF. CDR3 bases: TGTGCCAGCAGCCTCCAGGGAGGGGATACGCAGTATTTT.

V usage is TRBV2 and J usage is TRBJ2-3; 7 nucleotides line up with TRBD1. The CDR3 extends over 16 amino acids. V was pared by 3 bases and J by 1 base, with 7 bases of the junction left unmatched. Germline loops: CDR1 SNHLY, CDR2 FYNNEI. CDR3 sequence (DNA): TGTGCCAGCAGTGACCCGGCCGGGACAGGCACAGATACGCAGTATTTT. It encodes CASSDPAGTGTDTQYF.

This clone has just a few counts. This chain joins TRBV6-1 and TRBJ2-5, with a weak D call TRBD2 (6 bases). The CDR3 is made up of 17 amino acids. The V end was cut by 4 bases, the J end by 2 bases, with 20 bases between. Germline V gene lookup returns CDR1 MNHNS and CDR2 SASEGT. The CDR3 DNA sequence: TGTGCCAGCAGTGGAACACTAAAAAAGACTAGTCAAGAGACCCAGTACTTC. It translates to CASSGTLKKTSQETQYF.

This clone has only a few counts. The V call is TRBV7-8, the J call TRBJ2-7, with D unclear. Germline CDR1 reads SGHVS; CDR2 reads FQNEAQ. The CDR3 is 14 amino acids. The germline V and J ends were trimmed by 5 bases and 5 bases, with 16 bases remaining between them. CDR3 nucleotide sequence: TGTGCCAGCAGCGCACTAATCCAAGGAAACGAGCAGTACTTC. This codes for CASSALIQGNEQYF. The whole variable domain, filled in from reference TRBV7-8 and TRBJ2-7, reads GAGVSQSPRYKVAKRGQDVALRCDPISGHVSLFWYQQALGQGPEFLTYFQNEAQLDKSGLPSDRFFAERPEGSVSTLKIQRTQQEDSAVYLCASSALIQGNEQYFGPGTRLTVT.

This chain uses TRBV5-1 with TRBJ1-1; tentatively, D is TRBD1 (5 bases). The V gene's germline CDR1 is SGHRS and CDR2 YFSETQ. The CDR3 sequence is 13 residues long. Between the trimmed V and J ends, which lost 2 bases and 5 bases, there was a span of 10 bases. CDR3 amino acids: CASSFQEGTEAFF. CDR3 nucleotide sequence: TGCGCCAGCAGCTTCCAGGAGGGGACTGAAGCTTTCTTT.

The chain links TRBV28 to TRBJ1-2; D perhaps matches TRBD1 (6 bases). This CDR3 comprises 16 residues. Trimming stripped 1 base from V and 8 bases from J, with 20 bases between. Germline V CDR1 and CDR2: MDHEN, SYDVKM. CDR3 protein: CASSLFATGLGEGYTF. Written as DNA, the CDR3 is TGTGCCAGCAGTTTATTCGCAACAGGGTTAGGCGAGGGCTACACCTTC.

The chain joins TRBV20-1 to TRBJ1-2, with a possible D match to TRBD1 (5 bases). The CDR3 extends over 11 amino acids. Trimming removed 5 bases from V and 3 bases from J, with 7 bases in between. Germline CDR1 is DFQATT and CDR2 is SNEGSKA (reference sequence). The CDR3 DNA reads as TGCAGTGCTGACAGCCACTATGGCTACACCTTC. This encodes CSADSHYGYTF.

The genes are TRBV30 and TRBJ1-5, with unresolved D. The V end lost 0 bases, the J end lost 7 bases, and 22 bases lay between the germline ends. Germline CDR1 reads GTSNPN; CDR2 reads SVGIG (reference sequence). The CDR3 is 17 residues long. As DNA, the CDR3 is TGTGCCTGGAGTGTATCGAGAAGCCCAGGCCTACGGCAGCCCCAGCATTTT. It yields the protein CAWSVSRSPGLRQPQHF.

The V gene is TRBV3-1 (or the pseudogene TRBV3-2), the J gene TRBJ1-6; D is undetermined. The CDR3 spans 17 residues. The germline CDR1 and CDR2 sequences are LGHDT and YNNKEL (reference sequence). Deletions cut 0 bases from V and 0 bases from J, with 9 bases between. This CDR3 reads CASSQDLPSSYNSPLHF. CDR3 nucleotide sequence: TGTGCCAGCAGCCAAGATCTTCCGAGCTCCTATAATTCACCCCTCCACTTT.

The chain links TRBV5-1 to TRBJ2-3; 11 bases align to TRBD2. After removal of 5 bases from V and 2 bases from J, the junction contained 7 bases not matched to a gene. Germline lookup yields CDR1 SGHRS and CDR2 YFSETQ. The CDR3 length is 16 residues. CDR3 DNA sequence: TGCGCCAGCAGACGAACTAGCGGGGGTCCCACAGATACGCAGTATTTT. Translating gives CASRRTSGGPTDTQYF.

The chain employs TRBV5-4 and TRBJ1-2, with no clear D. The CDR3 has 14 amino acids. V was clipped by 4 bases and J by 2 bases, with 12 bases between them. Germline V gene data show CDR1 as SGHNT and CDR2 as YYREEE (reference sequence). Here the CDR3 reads CASSPQQKNYGYTF. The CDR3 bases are TGTGCCAGCAGCCCGCAACAAAAAAACTATGGCTACACCTTC.